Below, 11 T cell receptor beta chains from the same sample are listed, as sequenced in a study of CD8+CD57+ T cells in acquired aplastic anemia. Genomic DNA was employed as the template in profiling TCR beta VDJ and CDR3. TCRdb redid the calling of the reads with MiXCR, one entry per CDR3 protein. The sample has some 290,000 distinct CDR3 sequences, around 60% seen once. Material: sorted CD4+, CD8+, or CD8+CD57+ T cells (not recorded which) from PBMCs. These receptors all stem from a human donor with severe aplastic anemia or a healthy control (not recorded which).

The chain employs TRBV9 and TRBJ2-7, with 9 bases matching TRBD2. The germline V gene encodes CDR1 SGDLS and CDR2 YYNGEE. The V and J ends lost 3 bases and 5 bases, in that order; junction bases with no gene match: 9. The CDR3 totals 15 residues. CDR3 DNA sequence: TGTGCCAGCAGCGGGACCGGGACTAGCTTCGACGAGCAGTACTTC. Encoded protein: CASSGTGTSFDEQYF.

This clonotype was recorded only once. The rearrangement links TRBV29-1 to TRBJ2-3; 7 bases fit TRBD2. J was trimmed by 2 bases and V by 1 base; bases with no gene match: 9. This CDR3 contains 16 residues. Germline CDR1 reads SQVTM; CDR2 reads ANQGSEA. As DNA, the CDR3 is TGCAGCGTTGAAGGGGCGGGGGAGGCCCCCACAGATACGCAGTATTTT. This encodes CSVEGAGEAPTDTQYF.

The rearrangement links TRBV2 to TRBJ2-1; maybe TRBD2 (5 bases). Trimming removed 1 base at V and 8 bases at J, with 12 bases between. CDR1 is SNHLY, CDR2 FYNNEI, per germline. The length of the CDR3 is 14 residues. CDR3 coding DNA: TGTGCCAGCAGTGAAGGTCGGGTGAGGGATGAGCAGTTCTTC. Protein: CASSEGRVRDEQFF.

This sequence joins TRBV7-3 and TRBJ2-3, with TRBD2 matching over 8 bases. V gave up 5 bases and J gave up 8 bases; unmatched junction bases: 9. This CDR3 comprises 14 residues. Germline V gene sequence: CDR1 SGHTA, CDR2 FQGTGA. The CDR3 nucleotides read TGTGCCAGCAGCATGGGACTAGTGGTAGGTACGCAGTATTTT. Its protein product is CASSMGLVVGTQYF. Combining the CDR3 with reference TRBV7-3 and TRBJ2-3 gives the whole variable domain GAGVSQTPSNKVTEKGKYVELRCDPISGHTALYWYRQSLGQGPEFLIYFQGTGAADDSGLPNDRFFAVRPEGSVSTLKIQRTERGDSAVYLCASSMGLVVGTQYFGPGTRLTVL.

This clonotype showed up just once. The CDR3, as DNA: TGTGCCAGCAGTTGGGGGGACAGGCGGGCCTATGGCTACACCTTC. It yields the protein CASSWGDRRAYGYTF. The chain uses TRBV12-3 or TRBV12-4 and TRBJ1-2; 8 bases match TRBD1. V gave up 4 bases and J gave up 4 bases; unmatched junction bases: 8. The CDR3 runs to 15 residues.

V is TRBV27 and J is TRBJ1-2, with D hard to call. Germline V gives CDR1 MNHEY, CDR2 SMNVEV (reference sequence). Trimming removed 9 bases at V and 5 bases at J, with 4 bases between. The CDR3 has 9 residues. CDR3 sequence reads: CASRYGYTF. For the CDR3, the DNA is TGTGCCAGTCGTTATGGCTACACCTTC.

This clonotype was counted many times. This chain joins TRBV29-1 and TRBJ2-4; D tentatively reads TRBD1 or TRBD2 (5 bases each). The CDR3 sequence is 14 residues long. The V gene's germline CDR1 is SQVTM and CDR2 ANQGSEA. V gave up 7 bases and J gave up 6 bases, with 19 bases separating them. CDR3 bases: TGCAGCGCCGTAGGTCAGGGACGTAGAAACATTCAGTACTTC. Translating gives CSAVGQGRRNIQYF.

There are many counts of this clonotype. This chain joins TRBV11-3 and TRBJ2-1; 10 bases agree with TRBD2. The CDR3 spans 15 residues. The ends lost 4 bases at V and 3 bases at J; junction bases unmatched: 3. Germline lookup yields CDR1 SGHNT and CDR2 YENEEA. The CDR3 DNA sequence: TGTGCCAGCAGCTCTAGCGGGGGATTCTACAATGAGCAGTTCTTC. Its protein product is CASSSSGGFYNEQFF.

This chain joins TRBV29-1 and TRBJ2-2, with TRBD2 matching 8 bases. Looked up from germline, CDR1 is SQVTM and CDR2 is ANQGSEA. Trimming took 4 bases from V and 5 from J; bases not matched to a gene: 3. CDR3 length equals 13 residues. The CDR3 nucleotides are TGCAGCGTTGGGACTAGCAGGACCGGGGAGCTGTTTTTT. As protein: CSVGTSRTGELFF.

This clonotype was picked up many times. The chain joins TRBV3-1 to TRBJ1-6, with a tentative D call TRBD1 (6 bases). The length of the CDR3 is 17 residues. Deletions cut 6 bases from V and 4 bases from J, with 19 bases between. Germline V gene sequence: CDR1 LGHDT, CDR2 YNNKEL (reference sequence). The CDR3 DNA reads TGTGCCAGCAGGTCTGTAGGGGGGACGGCGTATAATTCACCCCTCCACTTT. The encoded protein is CASRSVGGTAYNSPLHF.

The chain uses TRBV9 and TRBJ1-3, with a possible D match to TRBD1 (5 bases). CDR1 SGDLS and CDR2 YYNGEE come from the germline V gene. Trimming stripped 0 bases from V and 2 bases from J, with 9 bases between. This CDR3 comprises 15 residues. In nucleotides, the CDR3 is TGTGCCAGCAGCGTAGAGTCAGGGCCTGGAAACACCATATATTTT. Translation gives CASSVESGPGNTIYF.